What follows is one TCR beta chain and its context. The antigen remains undetermined. Investigators isolated RNA and reverse transcribed it into cDNA to act as the sequencing template. Profiled with immunoSEQ multiplex PCR; TCRdb holds only in-frame clones, not every one. Of around 200,000 clones in the sample, 64% were seen once. CDR1 and CDR2 from the germline V gene are LGHNA and YNFKEQ. The CDR3 is 16 residues long. V lost 2 bases and J 4 bases, leaving 16 bases between the germline ends. These data are taken from a study of CD8+ T cells in alopecia areata. Overall study context: Twice daily, treated patients received 5 to 10 mg of oral tofacitinib.

Overall study results and limits: Among the cells sequenced in scalp samples are also the resident alphabeta T cells of normal skin.

Noted treatment: oral pan-JAK inhibitor, 5-10 mg twice daily. This TCR came from a human donor with alopecia areata. V and J are TRBV4-2 and TRBJ2-3, with D possibly TRBD2 on 6 matching bases. The starting material was CD4+ T cells sorted from blood, obtained at week 4, from a patient treated with tofacitinib. CDR3 sequence reads: CASSQPAGNTADTQYF. CDR3 DNA sequence: TGTGCCAGCAGCCAACCGGCGGGAAACACAGCAGATACGCAGTATTTT.